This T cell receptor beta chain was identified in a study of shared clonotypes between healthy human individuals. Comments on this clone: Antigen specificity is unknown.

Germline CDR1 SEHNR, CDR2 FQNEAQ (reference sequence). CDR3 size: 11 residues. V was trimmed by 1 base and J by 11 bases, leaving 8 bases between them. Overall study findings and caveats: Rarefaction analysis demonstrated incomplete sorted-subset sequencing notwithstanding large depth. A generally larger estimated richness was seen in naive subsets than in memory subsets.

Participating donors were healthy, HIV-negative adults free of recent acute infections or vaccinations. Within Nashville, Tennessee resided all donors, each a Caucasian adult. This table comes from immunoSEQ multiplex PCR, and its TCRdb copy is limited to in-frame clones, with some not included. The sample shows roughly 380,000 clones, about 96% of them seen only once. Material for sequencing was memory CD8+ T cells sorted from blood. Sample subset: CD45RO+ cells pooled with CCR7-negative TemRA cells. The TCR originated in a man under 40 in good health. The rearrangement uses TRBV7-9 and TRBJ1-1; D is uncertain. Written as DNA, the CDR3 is TGTGCCAGCAGCTTAGGTAGTGGGGCTTTCTTT. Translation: CASSLGSGAFF.